This T cell receptor (beta chain) derives from a study of CD8+ T cells in alopecia areata. Findings and caveats of the study: Lesional scalp exceeded normal scalp in clonality, especially in alopecia totalis/universalis. Among the cells sequenced in scalp samples are also the resident alphabeta T cells of normal skin. The study found TCR sharing across patients less clear than in mice, possibly for HLA reasons.

Once RNA had been extracted, it was reverse transcribed into cDNA to act as the sequencing template. Produced via immunoSEQ multiplex PCR; TCRdb's table is partial and in-frame only. This sample has around 150,000 clones, with 55% found just once. For this clone: The antigen is undetermined.

The authors sorted CD4+ and CD8+ T cells from PBMCs. V was pared by 3 bases and J by 8 bases, with 10 bases between. The CDR3 loop spans 11 amino acids. Germline CDR1 reads SQVTM; CDR2 reads ANQGSEA. The rearrangement uses TRBV29-1 and TRBJ1-2, with D maybe TRBD1 (6 bases). This clonotype originated in a human donor in good health. Sequenced: CD4+ T cells sorted from blood. For the CDR3, the DNA is TGCAGCGTTGACGGAAGGGGGGGCTACACCTTC. It specifies CSVDGRGGYTF.